This TCR beta chain was sequenced in a study of early stage breast cancer tumors. General observations from the study: Functional markers like CD4, CD8 and FOXP3 were missed in bulk sequencing. Tumor and normal breast were distinguished via blood comparison in about 90% of the 16 patients. Enriched TCRB sequences shared across patients were mostly commonly generated sequences.

A word on this clone: The antigen is not known.

Blood replicates held 0.5 ug DNA, tumor or normal breast approximately 1.5 ug, two each. Sequencing was performed with immunoSEQ multiplex PCR; in TCRdb, only in-frame clones are kept and a portion is missing. The sample contains nearly 70,000 clones, approximately 80% of which appear only once. The CDR3 is 13 amino acids. V lost 10 bases and J lost 7, with 20 bases in between. Germline-derived CDR1 and CDR2 are MDHEN and SYDVKM. This receptor was taken from a person in their 40s with breast cancer. The source material was blood. V gene TRBV28 combines with J gene TRBJ2-7; a possible D gene is TRBD2 (5 bases). DNA of the CDR3: TGTGCCACCCTGGACTGGTTAAGAGAGGAGCAGTACTTC. It is translated as CATLDWLREEQYF.